This entry describes one T cell receptor (beta chain). This entry comes from a study of control samples from healthy donors and cancer patients. The protocol was immunoSEQ multiplex PCR, while the TCRdb copy is restricted to in-frame clones and leaves out a portion. The sample lists under 200,000 clones, roughly 90% occurring once. The CDR3 runs 16 residues. Germline assignment: CDR1 MDHEN and CDR2 SYDVKM. Trimming removed 5 bases at V and 3 bases at J, with 14 bases between. This receptor was taken from a woman under 40 in good health. The specimen sequenced was blood. This chain connects TRBV28 to TRBJ1-6; maybe TRBD1 (5 bases). CDR3 sequence: CASSPPGTFYNSPLHF. The CDR3 nucleotides read TGTGCCAGCAGTCCCCCAGGGACCTTCTATAATTCACCCCTCCACTTT. The variable domain in full, completed from reference TRBV28 and TRBJ1-6, reads DVKVTQSSRYLVKRTGEKVFLECVQDMDHENMFWYRQDPGLGLRLIYFSYDVKMKEKGDIPEGYSVSREKKERFSLILESASTNQTSMYLCASSPPGTFYNSPLHFGNGTRLTVT.